The 17 T cell receptor beta chains given below trace back to one sample, sequenced in a study of cytomegalovirus exposure and HLA in healthy donors. The PCR was carried out with 60 Vbeta primers and 13 Jbeta primers. Repertoires were generated with immunoSEQ multiplex PCR, while TCRdb's copy carries only in-frame clones and drops some. The sample includes over 80,000 clones, roughly 82% of them seen just once. Sequenced sample: PBMCs. The receptors shown here come from a man aged 25-40 years in good health and CMV-seropositive.

V usage is TRBV27 and J usage is TRBJ2-1; D might be TRBD2 (6 bases). The CDR3 is made up of 13 amino acids. Germline CDR1 and CDR2: MNHEY and SMNVEV (reference sequence). Trimming shortened V by 6 bases and J by 7 bases, and 13 bases separated the two germline ends. The CDR3 protein is CASSWVGGNEQFF. In DNA form, the CDR3 reads TGTGCCAGCAGCTGGGTTGGGGGGAATGAGCAGTTCTTC.

This clone came up once. The genes are TRBV4-2 and TRBJ2-3; 9 nucleotides agree with TRBD2. CDR1 is LGHNA and CDR2 is YNFKEQ in the germline V gene. The CDR3 spans 18 residues. Germline trimming cut 0 bases from V and 3 bases from J; bases unmatched to any gene: 10. The CDR3 reads CASSQDYGASGKTDTQYF. The CDR3 DNA reads as TGTGCCAGCAGCCAAGATTACGGGGCTAGCGGGAAGACAGATACGCAGTATTTT.

The V gene is TRBV7-9, the J gene TRBJ2-2; TRBD2 matches 8 bases. CDR1 SEHNR and CDR2 FQNEAQ come from the germline V gene (reference sequence). V lost 4 bases to trimming and J lost 0 bases; unmatched junction nucleotides: 1. The CDR3 is 15 amino acids. CDR3 region: CASSYSGTNTGELFF. The CDR3 nucleotides are TGTGCCAGCAGCTATAGCGGGACGAACACCGGGGAGCTGTTTTTT.

This sequence joins TRBV4-1 and TRBJ2-2; 8 bases are shared with TRBD2. CDR3 length: 17 amino acids. V was clipped by 1 base and J by 6 bases; unmatched bases: 10. CDR1 MGHRA and CDR2 YSYEKL come from the germline V gene. DNA of the CDR3: TGCGCCAGCAGCCAAGTTCTAGTAGCGGGATTTGCCGGGGAGCTGTTTTTT. Translated: CASSQVLVAGFAGELFF.

This chain connects TRBV28 to TRBJ2-7; TRBD1 aligns across 8 bases. With 2 bases clipped from V and 0 bases from J, the junction kept 12 bases outside the gene matches. Germline V gives CDR1 MDHEN, CDR2 SYDVKM. There are 18 residues in the CDR3. CDR3 nucleotide sequence: TGTGCCAGCAGTTTAACCCCAGGGGGCGGTCCCCTCTCCTACGAGCAGTACTTC. Its translation is CASSLTPGGGPLSYEQYF.

V and J are TRBV14 and TRBJ1-1; D is unresolved. This CDR3 comprises 13 residues. Per germline, CDR1 SGHDN and CDR2 FVKESK. Trimming pared 0 bases from V and 9 bases from J, leaving 11 bases between. The CDR3 loop is CASSQDRTGKAFF. In DNA, the CDR3 is TGTGCCAGCAGCCAAGATCGGACCGGGAAAGCTTTCTTT.

The V call is TRBV28, the J call TRBJ2-5; 7 positions agree with TRBD2. Germline V CDR1 and CDR2: MDHEN, SYDVKM. The trim removed 9 bases at V and 5 bases at J, leaving 6 bases unmatched. The CDR3 has 12 residues. DNA of the CDR3: TGTGCCAGTATGACTAGCATGGAGACCCAGTACTTC. It is translated as CASMTSMETQYF.

V gene TRBV28 combines with J gene TRBJ2-1, with TRBD1 matching over 7 bases. V shed 2 bases and J 3 bases; nucleotides not matched to a gene: 1. Germline CDR1 and CDR2: MDHEN and SYDVKM. CDR3 length: 14 amino acids. The CDR3 DNA sequence: TGTGCCAGCAGTTTACGGACAGGCTACAATGAGCAGTTCTTC. As protein: CASSLRTGYNEQFF.

The rearrangement links TRBV5-1 to TRBJ2-1; the match to TRBD2 covers 10 bases. The CDR3 totals 17 residues. The germline gives CDR1 SGHRS, CDR2 YFSETQ. The ends lost 0 bases at V and 10 bases at J; junction bases unmatched: 13. The CDR3 bases are TGCGCCAGCAGCTTGGCCACGGGCCTAGCGGGAGTACGGGAGCAGTTCTTC. This translates into CASSLATGLAGVREQFF.

A few counts support this clone. The chain is built from TRBV9 and TRBJ2-4, with 8 bases fitting TRBD2. The CDR3 runs 14 residues. With 3 bases clipped from V and 6 bases from J, the junction kept 5 bases outside the gene matches. Per the germline V gene, CDR1 is SGDLS and CDR2 is YYNGEE. This CDR3 reads CASSGSGMANIQYF. CDR3 DNA: TGTGCCAGCAGCGGTAGCGGGATGGCAAACATTCAGTACTTC.

The J gene is TRBJ2-3, the V gene TRBV5-1; D perhaps matches TRBD1 (7 bases). Trimming took 4 bases from V and 1 from J, leaving 13 bases between them. Germline CDR1 and CDR2: SGHRS and YFSETQ. The CDR3 consists of 15 residues. CDR3 protein: CASSGGTVGTDTQYF. CDR3 bases: TGCGCCAGCAGCGGAGGGACAGTGGGCACAGATACGCAGTATTTT.

The chain links TRBV6-1 to TRBJ2-5, with TRBD2 matching 12 bases. The V segment lost 7 bases and the J segment 5 bases; nucleotides outside the gene matches: 8. CDR1 and CDR2 from the germline V gene are MNHNS and SASEGT. The CDR3 covers 15 residues. The CDR3 DNA reads TGTGCCAGCACCCCATTGACTAGCGGGAGTGAGACCCAGTACTTC. It is translated as CASTPLTSGSETQYF.

The V gene is TRBV10-3, the J gene TRBJ1-1, with 7 bases aligning to TRBD1. The V gene end was trimmed by 10 bases and the J gene end by 2 bases; junction bases not matched to a gene: 7. There are 13 residues in the CDR3. Germline CDR1 is ENHRY and CDR2 is SYGVKD. In DNA form, the CDR3 reads TGTGCCACTATTGCAGGGGGAAACACTGAAGCTTTCTTT. Translation: CATIAGGNTEAFF.

The chain couples TRBV28 to TRBJ2-2, with 8 nucleotides matching TRBD1. With 8 bases clipped from V and 7 bases from J, the junction kept 12 bases outside the gene matches. Germline V gene sequence: CDR1 MDHEN, CDR2 SYDVKM. The CDR3 spans 15 residues. For the CDR3, the DNA is TGTGCCAGCCGCGGACAGGGAACGAAGGGCGGGGAGCTGTTTTTT. Its translation: CASRGQGTKGGELFF.

The CDR3 DNA reads as TGTGCCTGGACGGGGGGAGAGACCCAGTACTTC. This encodes CAWTGGETQYF. V and J are TRBV30 and TRBJ2-5; TRBD2 aligns across 7 bases. Germline-derived CDR1 and CDR2 are GTSNPN and SVGIG (reference sequence). J was trimmed by 4 bases and V by 4 bases; bases with no gene match: 0. The CDR3 is made up of 11 amino acids.

J is TRBJ1-1 and V is TRBV6-1; 7 nucleotides match TRBD1. J gave up 0 bases and V 6 bases, and 7 bases lay outside the gene matches. This CDR3 is built from 15 residues. Germline CDR1 and CDR2: MNHNS and SASEGT. Here the CDR3 reads CASSPTGTVNTEAFF. In nucleotides, the CDR3 is TGTGCCAGCAGCCCCACCGGGACAGTGAACACTGAAGCTTTCTTT.

This clone was recorded a few times. The chain carries TRBV6-5 and TRBJ1-1; 9 bases match TRBD1. The CDR3 covers 12 residues. J gave up 4 bases and V 10 bases, and 4 bases lay outside the gene matches. CDR1 and CDR2 (germline): MNHEY, SVGAGI. The CDR3: CATRDRVTEAFF. The CDR3 DNA reads as TGTGCCACCCGGGACAGGGTCACTGAAGCTTTCTTT.